This TCR beta chain derives from a study of blood T cells in healthy people across ages. Primers used in a second PCR of roughly 6 to 11 cycles were a sample-barcoded 5' primer and a J-beta primer mix. Via MiXCR, TCRdb re-called the 5' RACE reads, giving one row per CDR3 protein. This table holds fewer than 950,000 distinct CDR3 sequences, about 36% found once. The clonotype comes from a man aged 18 to 30 in good health. The source material was blood.

The CDR3 DNA follows: TGTGCCAGCAGCTTAGCGCAGCGGGGAAGCTCCTACGAGCAGTACTTC. It translates to CASSLAQRGSSYEQYF. The V call is TRBV7-2, the J call TRBJ2-7, with 7 nucleotides matching TRBD2. V lost 0 bases and J lost 0; bases outside the gene matches: 5. The CDR3 runs to 16 residues. Germline V lookup: CDR1 SGHTA, CDR2 FQGNSA.